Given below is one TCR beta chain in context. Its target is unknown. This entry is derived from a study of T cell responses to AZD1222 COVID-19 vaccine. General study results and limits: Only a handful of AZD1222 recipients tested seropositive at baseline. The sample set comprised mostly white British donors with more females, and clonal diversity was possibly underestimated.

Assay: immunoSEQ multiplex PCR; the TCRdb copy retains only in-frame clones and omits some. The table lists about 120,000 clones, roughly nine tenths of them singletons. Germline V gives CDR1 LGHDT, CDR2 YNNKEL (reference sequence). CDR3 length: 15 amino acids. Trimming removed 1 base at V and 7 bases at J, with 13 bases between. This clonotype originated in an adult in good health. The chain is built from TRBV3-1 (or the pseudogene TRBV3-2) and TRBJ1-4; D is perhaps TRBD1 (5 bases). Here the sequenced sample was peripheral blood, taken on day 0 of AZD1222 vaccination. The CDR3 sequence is CASSQVGRRGEKLFF. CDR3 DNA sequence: TGTGCCAGCAGCCAAGTGGGGCGCCGGGGTGAAAAACTGTTTTTT.